Each of the 5 T cell receptor beta chains below was sequenced from the same sample in a study of a mutant IDH1 vaccine in newly diagnosed glioma (dated by TCRdb to the early 2020s). The sample's time point label, in plain terms: week 5, during vaccination. Each vaccine dose, consisting of 300 ug of a 20-mer mutant IDH1 peptide in Montanide, was administered subcutaneously with topical imiquimod. Their antigen targets remain unknown. Libraries came from the immunoSEQ multiplex PCR assay. TCRdb obtained this table from immuneACCESS and retained in-frame rearrangements with V and J assigned. These tables miss some clones; where compared with another copy, unresolved V genes account for less than half of the shortfall, and the remainder is unexplained. For this sample there are around 56,000 clones; 80% to 85% appear just once. 3% to 4% of the sample is in the top ten clones. Sequencing was performed on PBMCs, taken from a glioma patient whose treatment included an IDH1 peptide vaccine. Every receptor here comes from a man aged 30 to 45 with glioma.

The V and J genes are TRBV5-6 and TRBJ2-5; D perhaps matches TRBD1 (6 bases). The V gene lost 2 bases and the J gene lost 4 bases, with 12 bases spanning the gap. CDR3 length: 14 residues. The germline gives CDR1 SGHDT, CDR2 YYEEEE. The CDR3 nucleotides are TGTGCCAGCAGCTTATGGACAGCCTTAGAGACCCAGTACTTC. It is translated as CASSLWTALETQYF.

This rearrangement joins TRBV2 to TRBJ1-6, with a possible D match to TRBD1 (5 bases). Germline values: CDR1 SNHLY, CDR2 FYNNEI. Trimming stripped 6 bases from V and 0 bases from J, with 15 bases between. This CDR3 comprises 17 residues. The DNA of the CDR3 is TGTGCCAGCAGGGAGGGCAGGGCGAGCTCCTATAATTCACCCCTCCACTTT. Encoded protein: CASREGRASSYNSPLHF.

This sequence joins TRBV28 and TRBJ1-1; no definite D call. Germline V CDR1 and CDR2: MDHEN, SYDVKM. The CDR3 runs to 12 residues. V gave up 2 bases and J gave up 1 base, with 2 bases separating them. The CDR3 sequence: CASSLRNTEAFF. The CDR3 DNA sequence: TGTGCCAGCAGTTTACGGAACACTGAAGCTTTCTTT.

This chain links TRBV6-5 with TRBJ2-1, with unresolved D. V lost 2 bases to trimming and J lost 5 bases, with 13 bases between them. Germline CDR1 MNHEY, CDR2 SVGAGI. This CDR3 contains 15 residues. The CDR3: CASSYGREINNEQFF. In DNA, the CDR3 is TGTGCCAGCAGTTACGGGCGAGAAATTAACAATGAGCAGTTCTTC.

This chain joins TRBV27 and TRBJ2-5; D is ambiguous. V dropped 2 bases and J dropped 5 bases, with 9 bases sitting between them. Germline V gene lookup returns CDR1 MNHEY and CDR2 SMNVEV (reference sequence). This CDR3 comprises 13 residues. In DNA form, the CDR3 reads TGTGCCAGCAGTTTAAAACGGCAGGAGACCCAGTACTTC. Translation: CASSLKRQETQYF.